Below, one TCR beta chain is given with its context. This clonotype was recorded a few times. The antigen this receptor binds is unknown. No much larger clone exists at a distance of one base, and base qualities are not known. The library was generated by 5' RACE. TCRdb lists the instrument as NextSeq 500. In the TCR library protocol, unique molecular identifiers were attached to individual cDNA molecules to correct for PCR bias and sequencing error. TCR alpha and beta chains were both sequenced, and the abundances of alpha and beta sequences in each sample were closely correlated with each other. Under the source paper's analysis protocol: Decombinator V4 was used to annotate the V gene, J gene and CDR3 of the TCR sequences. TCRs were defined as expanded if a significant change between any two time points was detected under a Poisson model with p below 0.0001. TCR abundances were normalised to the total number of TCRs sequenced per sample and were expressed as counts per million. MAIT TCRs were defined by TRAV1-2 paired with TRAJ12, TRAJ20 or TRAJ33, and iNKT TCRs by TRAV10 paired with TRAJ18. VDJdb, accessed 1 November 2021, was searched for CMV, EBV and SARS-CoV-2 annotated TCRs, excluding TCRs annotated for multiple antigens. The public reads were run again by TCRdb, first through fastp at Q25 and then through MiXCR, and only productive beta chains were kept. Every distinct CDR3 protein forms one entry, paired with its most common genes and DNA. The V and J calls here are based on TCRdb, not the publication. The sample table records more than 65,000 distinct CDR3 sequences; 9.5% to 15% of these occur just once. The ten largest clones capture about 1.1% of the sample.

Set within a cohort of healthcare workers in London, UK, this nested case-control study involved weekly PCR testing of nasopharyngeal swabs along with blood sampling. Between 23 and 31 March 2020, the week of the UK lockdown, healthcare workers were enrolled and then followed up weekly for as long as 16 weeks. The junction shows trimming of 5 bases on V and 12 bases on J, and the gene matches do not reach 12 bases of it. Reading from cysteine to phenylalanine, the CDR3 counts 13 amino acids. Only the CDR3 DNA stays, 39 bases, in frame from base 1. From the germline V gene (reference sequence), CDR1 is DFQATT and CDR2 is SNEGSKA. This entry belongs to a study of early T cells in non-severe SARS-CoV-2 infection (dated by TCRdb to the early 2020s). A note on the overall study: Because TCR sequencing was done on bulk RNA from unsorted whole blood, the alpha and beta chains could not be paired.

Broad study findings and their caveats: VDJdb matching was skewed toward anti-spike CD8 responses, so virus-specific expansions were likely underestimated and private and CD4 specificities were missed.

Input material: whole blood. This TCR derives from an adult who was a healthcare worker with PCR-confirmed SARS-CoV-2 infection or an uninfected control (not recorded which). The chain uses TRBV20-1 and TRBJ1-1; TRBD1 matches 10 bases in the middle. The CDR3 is CSAGDRGQGSTFF. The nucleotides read TGCAGTGCTGGGGACAGGGGCCAGGGCTCGACTTTCTTT.